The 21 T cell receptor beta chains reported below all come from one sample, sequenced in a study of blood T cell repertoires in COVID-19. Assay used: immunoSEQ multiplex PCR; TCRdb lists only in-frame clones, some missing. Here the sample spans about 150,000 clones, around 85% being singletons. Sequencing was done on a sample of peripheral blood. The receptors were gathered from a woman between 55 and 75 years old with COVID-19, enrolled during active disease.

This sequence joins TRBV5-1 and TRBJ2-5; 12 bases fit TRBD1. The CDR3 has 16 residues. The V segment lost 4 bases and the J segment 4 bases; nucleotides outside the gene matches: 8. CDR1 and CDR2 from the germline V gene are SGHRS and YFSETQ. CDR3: CASSPGTGGALETQYF. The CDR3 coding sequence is TGCGCCAGCAGCCCTGGGACAGGGGGCGCCTTAGAGACCCAGTACTTC.

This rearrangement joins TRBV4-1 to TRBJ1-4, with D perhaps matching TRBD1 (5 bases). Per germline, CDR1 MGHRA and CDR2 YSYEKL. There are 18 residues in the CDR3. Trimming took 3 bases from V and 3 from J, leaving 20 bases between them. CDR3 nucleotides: TGCGCCAGCAGCCAGGGGCGGGGGGGGAAGAGGGCTAATGAAAAACTGTTTTTT. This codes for CASSQGRGGKRANEKLFF.

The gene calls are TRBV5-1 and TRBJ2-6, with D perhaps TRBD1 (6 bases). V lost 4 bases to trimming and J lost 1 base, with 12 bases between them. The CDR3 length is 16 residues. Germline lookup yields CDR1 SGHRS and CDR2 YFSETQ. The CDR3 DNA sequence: TGCGCCAGCAGCGGGGCCAGGGGATCTGGGGCCAACGTCCTGACTTTC. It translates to CASSGARGSGANVLTF.

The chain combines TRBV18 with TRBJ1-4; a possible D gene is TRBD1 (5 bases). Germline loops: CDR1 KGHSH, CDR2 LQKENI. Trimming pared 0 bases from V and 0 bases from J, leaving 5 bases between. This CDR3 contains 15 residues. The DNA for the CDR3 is TGTGCCAGCTCACCACCGACAGCAACTAATGAAAAACTGTTTTTT. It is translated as CASSPPTATNEKLFF. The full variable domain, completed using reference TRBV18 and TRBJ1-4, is NAGVMQNPRHLVRRRGQEARLRCSPMKGHSHVYWYRQLPEEGLKFMVYLQKENIIDESGMPKERFSAEFPKEGPSILRIQQVVRGDSAAYFCASSPPTATNEKLFFGSGTQLSVL.

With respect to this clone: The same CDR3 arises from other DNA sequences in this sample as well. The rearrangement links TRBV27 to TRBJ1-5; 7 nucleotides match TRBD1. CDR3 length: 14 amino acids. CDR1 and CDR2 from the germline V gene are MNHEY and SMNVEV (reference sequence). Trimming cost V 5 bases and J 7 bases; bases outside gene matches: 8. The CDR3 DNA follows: TGTGCCAGCAGTCCAAGACAGGGCTGGCAGCCCCAGCATTTT. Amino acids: CASSPRQGWQPQHF.

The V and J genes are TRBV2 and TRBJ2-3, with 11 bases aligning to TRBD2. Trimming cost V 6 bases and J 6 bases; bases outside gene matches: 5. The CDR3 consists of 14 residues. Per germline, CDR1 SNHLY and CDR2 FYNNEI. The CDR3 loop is CASSLLAGEDTQYF. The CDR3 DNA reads TGTGCCAGCAGCTTACTAGCGGGGGAGGATACGCAGTATTTT.

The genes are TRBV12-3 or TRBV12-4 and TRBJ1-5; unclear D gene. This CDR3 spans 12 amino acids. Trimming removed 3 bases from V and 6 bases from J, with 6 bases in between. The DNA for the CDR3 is TGTGCCAGCAGTTTCTGGAGTCAGCCCCAGCATTTT. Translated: CASSFWSQPQHF.

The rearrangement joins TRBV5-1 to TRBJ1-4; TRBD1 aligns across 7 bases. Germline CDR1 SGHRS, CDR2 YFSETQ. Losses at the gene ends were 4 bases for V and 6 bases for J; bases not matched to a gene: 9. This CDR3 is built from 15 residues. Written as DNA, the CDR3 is TGCGCCAGCAGCCAGAGACAGGGAAATTATGAAAAACTGTTTTTT. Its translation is CASSQRQGNYEKLFF.

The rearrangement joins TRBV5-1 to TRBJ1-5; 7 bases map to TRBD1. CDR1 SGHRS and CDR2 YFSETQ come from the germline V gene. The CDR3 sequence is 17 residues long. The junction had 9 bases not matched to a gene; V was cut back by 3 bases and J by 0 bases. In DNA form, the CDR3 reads TGCGCCAGCAGCTGGACAGGTGCTACCTATAGCAATCAGCCCCAGCATTTT. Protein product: CASSWTGATYSNQPQHF.

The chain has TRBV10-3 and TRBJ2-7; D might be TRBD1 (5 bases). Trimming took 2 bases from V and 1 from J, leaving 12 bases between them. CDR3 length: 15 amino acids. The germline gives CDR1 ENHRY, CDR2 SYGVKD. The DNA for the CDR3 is TGTGCCATCAGTGAGCGACAGCTTACTTCCTACGAGCAGTACTTC. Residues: CAISERQLTSYEQYF.

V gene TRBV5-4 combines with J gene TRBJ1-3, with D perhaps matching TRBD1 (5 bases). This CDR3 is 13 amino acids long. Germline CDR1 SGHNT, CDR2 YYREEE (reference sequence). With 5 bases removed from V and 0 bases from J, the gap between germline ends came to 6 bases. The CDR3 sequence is CASRGPSGNTIYF. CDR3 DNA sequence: TGTGCCAGCAGGGGGCCCTCTGGAAACACCATATATTTT.

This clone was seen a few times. CDR3 loop: CASSSHRESNIQYF. CDR3 nucleotides: TGCGCCAGCAGTTCTCACAGGGAATCAAACATTCAGTACTTC. The chain combines TRBV23-1 with TRBJ2-4; possibly TRBD1 for D (6 bases). TRBV23-1 is an open reading frame, and its role is uncertain. Trimming stripped 5 bases from V and 6 bases from J, with 14 bases between. The CDR3 totals 14 residues.

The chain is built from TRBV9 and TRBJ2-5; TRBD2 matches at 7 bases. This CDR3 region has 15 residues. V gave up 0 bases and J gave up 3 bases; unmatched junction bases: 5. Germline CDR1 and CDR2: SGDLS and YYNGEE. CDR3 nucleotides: TGTGCCAGCAGCGTAGCCACTAGCGCCAAAGAGACCCAGTACTTC. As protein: CASSVATSAKETQYF.

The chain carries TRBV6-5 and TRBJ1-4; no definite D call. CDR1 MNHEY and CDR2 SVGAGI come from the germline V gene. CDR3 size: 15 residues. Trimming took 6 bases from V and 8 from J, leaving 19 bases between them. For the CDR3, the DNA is TGTGCCAGCAGGCAACGGGATTGGCGAGGAGAAAAACTGTTTTTT. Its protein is CASRQRDWRGEKLFF.

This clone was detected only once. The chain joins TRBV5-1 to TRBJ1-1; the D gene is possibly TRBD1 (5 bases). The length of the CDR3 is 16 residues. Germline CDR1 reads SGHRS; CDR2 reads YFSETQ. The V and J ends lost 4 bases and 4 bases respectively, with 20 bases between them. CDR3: CASSLTVQRRGTEAFF. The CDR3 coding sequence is TGCGCCAGCAGCCTGACAGTCCAAAGAAGGGGCACTGAAGCTTTCTTT.

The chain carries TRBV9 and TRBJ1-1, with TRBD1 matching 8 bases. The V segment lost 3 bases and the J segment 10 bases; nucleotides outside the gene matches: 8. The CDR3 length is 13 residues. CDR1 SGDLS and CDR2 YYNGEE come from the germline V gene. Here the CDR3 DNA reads TGTGCCAGCAGCGCCGGGACAGGAGGGGCAGCTTTCTTT. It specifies CASSAGTGGAAFF. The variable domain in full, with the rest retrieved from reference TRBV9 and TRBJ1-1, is DSGVTQTPKHLITATGQRVTLRCSPRSGDLSVYWYQQSLDQGLQFLIQYYNGEERAKGNILERFSAQQFPDLHSELNLSSLELGDSALYFCASSAGTGGAAFFGQGTRLTVV.

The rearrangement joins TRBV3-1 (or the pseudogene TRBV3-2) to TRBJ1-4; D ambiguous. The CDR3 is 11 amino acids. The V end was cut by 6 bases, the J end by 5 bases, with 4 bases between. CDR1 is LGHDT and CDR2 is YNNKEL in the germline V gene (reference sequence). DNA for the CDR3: TGTGCCAGCAGACAGAATGAAAAACTGTTTTTT. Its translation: CASRQNEKLFF.

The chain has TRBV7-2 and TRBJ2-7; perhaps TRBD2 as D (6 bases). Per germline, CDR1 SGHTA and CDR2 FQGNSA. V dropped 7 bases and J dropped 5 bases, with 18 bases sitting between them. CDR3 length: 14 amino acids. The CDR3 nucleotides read TGTGCCAGCAACAGAGGGGCGGGGTATGACGAGCAGTACTTC. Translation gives CASNRGAGYDEQYF. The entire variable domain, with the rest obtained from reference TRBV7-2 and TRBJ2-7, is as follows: GAGVSQSPSNKVTEKGKDVELRCDPISGHTALYWYRQSLGQGLEFLIYFQGNSAPDKSGLPSDRFSAERTGGSVSTLTIQRTQQEDSAVYLCASNRGAGYDEQYFGPGTRLTVT.

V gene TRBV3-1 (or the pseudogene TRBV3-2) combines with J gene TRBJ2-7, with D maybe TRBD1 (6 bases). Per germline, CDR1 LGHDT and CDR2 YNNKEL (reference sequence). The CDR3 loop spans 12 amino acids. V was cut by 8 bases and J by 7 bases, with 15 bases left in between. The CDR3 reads CASGGGGLEQYF. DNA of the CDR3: TGTGCCAGCGGGGGCGGCGGTTTGGAGCAGTACTTC.

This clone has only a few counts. The CDR3 protein is CASSLEGARNQPQHF. CDR3 DNA: TGTGCCAGCAGTTTAGAGGGGGCGCGCAATCAGCCCCAGCATTTT. The chain recombines TRBV27 with TRBJ1-5, with TRBD1 matching over 7 bases. The CDR3 sequence is 15 residues long. Germline V gene sequence: CDR1 MNHEY, CDR2 SMNVEV (reference sequence). J lost 2 bases, V lost 2 bases, and 3 bases had no gene match.

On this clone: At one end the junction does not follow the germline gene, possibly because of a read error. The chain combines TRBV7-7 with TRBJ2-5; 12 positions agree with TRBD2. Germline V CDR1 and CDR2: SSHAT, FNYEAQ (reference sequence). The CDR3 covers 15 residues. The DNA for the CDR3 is TGTGCTAGCAGCTCATGGACTAGCGGGACTGAGACCCAGTACTTC. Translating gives CASSSWTSGTETQYF.